These T cell receptor beta chains were read from a single sample in a study of T cells after yellow fever vaccination. TCRdb analysed the 5' RACE reads with MiXCR anew, one entry per CDR3 protein. The sample has approximately 85,000 distinct CDR3 sequences, about an eighth seen once. Source: CD8+ T cells not binding an NS4B(214-222) dextramer, sorted from PBMCs, taken about 21 days after the first yellow fever vaccination. These receptor sequences come from a man between 18 and 35 years old who received the YFV17D yellow fever vaccine. Both conserved end residues are part of each CDR3. Part of the rows lack a size; the others show once, few, many or a class for expanded clones.

abundance	j_gene	v_gene	CDR3aa
few	TRBJ2-7	TRBV4-3	CASSHGQGSYEQYF
few	TRBJ2-1	TRBV6-6	CASSYDSGVEQFF
-	TRBJ2-1	TRBV20-1	CSAHLAGGYNEQFF
-	TRBJ1-5	TRBV19	CASSITPSPTQPQHF
-	TRBJ1-2	TRBV4-2	CASSQEGPSGGYTF
-	TRBJ2-5	TRBV7-7	CASSTSWGIRETQYF
few	TRBJ2-6	TRBV4-3	CASSQEGDTFSGANVLTF
-	TRBJ2-6	TRBV4-2	CASSQDSPGISGANVLTF
few	TRBJ1-1	TRBV6-2/TRBV6-3	CASSRHLNTEAFF
-	TRBJ1-5	TRBV4-2	CASSQVWEAGNQPQHF
-	TRBJ2-3	TRBV29-1	CSVPGRGADTQYF
-	TRBJ2-1	TRBV20-1	CSAREGDLFGSYNEQFF
-	TRBJ2-1	TRBV6-5	CASSYYIPGQGAYNEQFF
few	TRBJ1-4	TRBV7-6	CASSSRGLSGEKLFF
-	TRBJ1-1	TRBV29-1	CSVVTENTEAFF
-	TRBJ2-1	TRBV15	CATSRQIYNEQFF
few	TRBJ2-1	TRBV4-1	CASSQPRDHFDNEQFF
-	TRBJ2-7	TRBV7-9	CASSSGTGVFYEQYF
-	TRBJ2-1	TRBV4-2	CASSQDQRGGTNEQSF
-	TRBJ2-5	TRBV12-3/TRBV12-4	CASSPLGGETQYF
-	TRBJ2-1	TRBV10-3	CAISEGQGEYYNEQFF
few	TRBJ2-1	TRBV11-2	CASSLAGQGYNEQFF
-	TRBJ2-7	TRBV29-1	CSVASGAEQYF
-	TRBJ2-1	TRBV4-3	CASSQDGGSDNEQFF
few	TRBJ2-3	TRBV6-1	CASSEGQGGTDTQYF
-	TRBJ1-1	TRBV14	CASSRIMTEAFF
few	TRBJ1-3	TRBV9	CASSAVGEAWSGNTIYF
few	TRBJ2-1	TRBV4-1	CASSPLAGGPNEQFF